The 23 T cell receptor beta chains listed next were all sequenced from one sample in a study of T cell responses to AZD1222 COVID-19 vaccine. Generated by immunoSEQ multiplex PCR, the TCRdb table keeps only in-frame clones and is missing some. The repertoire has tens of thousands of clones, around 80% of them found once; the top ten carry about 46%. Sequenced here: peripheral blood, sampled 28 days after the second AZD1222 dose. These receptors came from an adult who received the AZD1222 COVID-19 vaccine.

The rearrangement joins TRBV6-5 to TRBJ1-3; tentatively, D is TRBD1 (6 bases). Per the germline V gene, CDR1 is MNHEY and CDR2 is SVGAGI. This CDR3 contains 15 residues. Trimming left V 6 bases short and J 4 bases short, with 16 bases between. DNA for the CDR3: TGTGCCAGCAGGCCAAACAGGGTCCAAGGAAACACCATATATTTT. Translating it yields CASRPNRVQGNTIYF.

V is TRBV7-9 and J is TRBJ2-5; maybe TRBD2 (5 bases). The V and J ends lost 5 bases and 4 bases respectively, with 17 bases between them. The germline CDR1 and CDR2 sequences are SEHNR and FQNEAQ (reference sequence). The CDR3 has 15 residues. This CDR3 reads CASSDAGITIETQYF. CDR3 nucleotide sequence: TGTGCCAGCAGCGACGCCGGGATCACAATAGAGACCCAGTACTTC.

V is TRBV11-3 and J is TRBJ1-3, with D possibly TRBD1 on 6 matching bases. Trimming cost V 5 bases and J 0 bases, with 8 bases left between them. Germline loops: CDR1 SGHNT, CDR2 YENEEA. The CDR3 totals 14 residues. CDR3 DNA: TGTGCCAGCAGCGGGGGCTTCTCTGGAAACACCATATATTTT. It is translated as CASSGGFSGNTIYF.

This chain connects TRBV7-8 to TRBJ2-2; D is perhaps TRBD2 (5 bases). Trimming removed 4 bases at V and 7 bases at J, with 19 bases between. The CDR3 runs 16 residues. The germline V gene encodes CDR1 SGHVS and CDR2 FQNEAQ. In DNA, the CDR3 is TGTGCCAGCAGCTACCCGCGAGGGCCTGAAATCGGGGAGCTGTTTTTT. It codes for CASSYPRGPEIGELFF.

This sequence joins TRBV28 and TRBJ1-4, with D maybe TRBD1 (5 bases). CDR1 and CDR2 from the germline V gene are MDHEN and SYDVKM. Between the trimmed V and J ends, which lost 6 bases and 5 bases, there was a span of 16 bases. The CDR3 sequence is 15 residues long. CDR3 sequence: CASSFSPGPNEKLFF. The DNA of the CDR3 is TGTGCCAGCAGCTTTTCACCGGGGCCGAATGAAAAACTGTTTTTT.

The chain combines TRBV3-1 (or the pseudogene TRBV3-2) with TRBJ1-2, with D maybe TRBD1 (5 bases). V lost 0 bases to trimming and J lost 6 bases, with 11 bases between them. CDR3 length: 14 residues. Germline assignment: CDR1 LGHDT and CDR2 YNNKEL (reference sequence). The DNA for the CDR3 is TGTGCCAGCAGCCAAGATCTGGGGGAAGATGGCTACACCTTC. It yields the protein CASSQDLGEDGYTF.

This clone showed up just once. CDR3 bases: TGTGCCAGCAGTTTCCGGGGGAACACTGAAGCTTTCTTT. It specifies CASSFRGNTEAFF. V usage is TRBV25-1 and J usage is TRBJ1-1; D remains ambiguous. Germline-derived CDR1 and CDR2 are MGHDK and SYGVNS. The CDR3 has 13 amino acids. Trimming pared 5 bases from V and 1 base from J, leaving 8 bases between.

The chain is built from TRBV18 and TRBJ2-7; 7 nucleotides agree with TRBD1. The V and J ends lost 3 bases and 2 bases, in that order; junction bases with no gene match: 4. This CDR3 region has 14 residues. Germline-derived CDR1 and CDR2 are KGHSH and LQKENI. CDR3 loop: CASSPDRRAYEQYF. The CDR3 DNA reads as TGTGCCAGCTCACCGGACAGGAGAGCCTACGAGCAGTACTTC.

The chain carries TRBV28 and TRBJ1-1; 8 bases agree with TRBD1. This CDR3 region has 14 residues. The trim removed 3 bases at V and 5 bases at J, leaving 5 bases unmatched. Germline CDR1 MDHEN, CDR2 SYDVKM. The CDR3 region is CASSFTGGRTEAFF. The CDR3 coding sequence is TGTGCCAGCAGTTTCACAGGGGGGAGGACTGAAGCTTTCTTT.

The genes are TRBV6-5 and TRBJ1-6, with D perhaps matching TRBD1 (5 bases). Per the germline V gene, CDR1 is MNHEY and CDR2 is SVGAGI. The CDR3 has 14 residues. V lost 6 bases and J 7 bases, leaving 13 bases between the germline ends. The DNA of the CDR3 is TGTGCCAGCAGAAACCAGGGCCTCAATTCACCCCTCCACTTT. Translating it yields CASRNQGLNSPLHF.

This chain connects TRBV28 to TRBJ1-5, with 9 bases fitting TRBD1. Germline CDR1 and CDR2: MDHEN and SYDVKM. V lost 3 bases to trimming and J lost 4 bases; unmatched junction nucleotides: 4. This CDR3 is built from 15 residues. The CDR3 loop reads CASSFMTGGNQPQHF. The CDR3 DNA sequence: TGTGCCAGCAGTTTCATGACAGGGGGGAATCAGCCCCAGCATTTT. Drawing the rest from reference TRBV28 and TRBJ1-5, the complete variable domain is DVKVTQSSRYLVKRTGEKVFLECVQDMDHENMFWYRQDPGLGLRLIYFSYDVKMKEKGDIPEGYSVSREKKERFSLILESASTNQTSMYLCASSFMTGGNQPQHFGDGTRLSIL.

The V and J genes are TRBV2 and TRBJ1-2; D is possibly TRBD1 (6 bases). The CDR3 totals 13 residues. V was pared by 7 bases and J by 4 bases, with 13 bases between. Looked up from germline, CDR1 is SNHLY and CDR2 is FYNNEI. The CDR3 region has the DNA TGTGCCAGCACCCCAGGGGATTCCTATGGCTACACCTTC. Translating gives CASTPGDSYGYTF.

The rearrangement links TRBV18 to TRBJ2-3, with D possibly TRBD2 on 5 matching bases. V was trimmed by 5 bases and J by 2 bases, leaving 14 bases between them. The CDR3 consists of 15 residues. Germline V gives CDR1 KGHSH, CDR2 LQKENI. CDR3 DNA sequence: TGTGCCAGCTCATCGAACCTCGGGGACACAGATACGCAGTATTTT. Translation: CASSSNLGDTDTQYF. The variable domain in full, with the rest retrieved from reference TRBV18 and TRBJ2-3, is NAGVMQNPRHLVRRRGQEARLRCSPMKGHSHVYWYRQLPEEGLKFMVYLQKENIIDESGMPKERFSAEFPKEGPSILRIQQVVRGDSAAYFCASSSNLGDTDTQYFGPGTRLTVL.

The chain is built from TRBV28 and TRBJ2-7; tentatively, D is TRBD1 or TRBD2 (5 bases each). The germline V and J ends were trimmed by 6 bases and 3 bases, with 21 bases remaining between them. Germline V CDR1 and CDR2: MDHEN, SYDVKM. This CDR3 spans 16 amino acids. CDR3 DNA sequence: TGTGCCAGCAGCCCCGAGGGCCAGGGCAGCAGCTACGAGCAGTACTTC. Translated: CASSPEGQGSSYEQYF.

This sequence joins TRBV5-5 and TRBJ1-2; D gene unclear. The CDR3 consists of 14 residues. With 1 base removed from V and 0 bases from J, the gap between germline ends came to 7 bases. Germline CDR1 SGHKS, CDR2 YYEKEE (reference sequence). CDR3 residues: CASSLIGSNYGYTF. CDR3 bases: TGTGCCAGCAGCTTGATCGGATCTAACTATGGCTACACCTTC.

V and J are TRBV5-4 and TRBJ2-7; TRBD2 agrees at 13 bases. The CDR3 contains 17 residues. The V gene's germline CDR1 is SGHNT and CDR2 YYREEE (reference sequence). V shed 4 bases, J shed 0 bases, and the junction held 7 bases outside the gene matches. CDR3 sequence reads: CASSPGTSGTRSYEQYF. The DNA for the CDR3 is TGTGCCAGCAGCCCTGGGACTAGCGGGACCCGCTCCTACGAGCAGTACTTC.

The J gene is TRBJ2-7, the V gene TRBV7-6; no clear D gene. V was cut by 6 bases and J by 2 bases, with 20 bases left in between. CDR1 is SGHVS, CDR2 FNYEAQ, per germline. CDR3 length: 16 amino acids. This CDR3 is CASSLIPVASPYEQYF. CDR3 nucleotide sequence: TGTGCCAGCAGTTTGATTCCGGTGGCCAGCCCCTACGAGCAGTACTTC.

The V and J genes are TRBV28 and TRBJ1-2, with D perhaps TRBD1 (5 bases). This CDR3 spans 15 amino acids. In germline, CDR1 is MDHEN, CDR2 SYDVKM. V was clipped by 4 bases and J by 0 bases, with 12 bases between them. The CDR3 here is CASSSPGTANYGYTF. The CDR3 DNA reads TGTGCCAGCAGTTCGCCAGGGACTGCTAACTATGGCTACACCTTC.

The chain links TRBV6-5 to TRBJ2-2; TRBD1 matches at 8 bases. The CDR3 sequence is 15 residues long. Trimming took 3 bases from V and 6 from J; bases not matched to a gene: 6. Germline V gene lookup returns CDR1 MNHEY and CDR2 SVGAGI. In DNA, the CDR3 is TGTGCCAGCAGTTATAGGGCAGGGGGCCCCGGGGAGCTGTTTTTT. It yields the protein CASSYRAGGPGELFF.

CDR3 DNA: TGTGCCAGCAGCCTTCAATATGGGCACACTGAAGCTTTCTTT. Translation gives CASSLQYGHTEAFF. The gene calls are TRBV7-2 and TRBJ1-1; D is uncertain. Germline V gene sequence: CDR1 SGHTA, CDR2 FQGNSA. V lost 5 bases to trimming and J lost 3 bases, with 13 bases between them. The CDR3 spans 14 residues.

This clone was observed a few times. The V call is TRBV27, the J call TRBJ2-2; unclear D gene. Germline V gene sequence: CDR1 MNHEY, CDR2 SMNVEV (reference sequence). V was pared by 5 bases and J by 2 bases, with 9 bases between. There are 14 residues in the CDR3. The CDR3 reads CASSGLGNTGELFF. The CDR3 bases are TGTGCCAGCAGTGGTTTGGGTAACACCGGGGAGCTGTTTTTT.

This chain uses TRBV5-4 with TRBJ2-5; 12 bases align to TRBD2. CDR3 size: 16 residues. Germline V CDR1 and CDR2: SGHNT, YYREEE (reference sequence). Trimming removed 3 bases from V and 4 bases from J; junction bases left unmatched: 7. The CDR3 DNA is TGTGCCAGCAGCTCAAGACTAGCGGGGGTAGGAGAGACCCAGTACTTC. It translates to CASSSRLAGVGETQYF.

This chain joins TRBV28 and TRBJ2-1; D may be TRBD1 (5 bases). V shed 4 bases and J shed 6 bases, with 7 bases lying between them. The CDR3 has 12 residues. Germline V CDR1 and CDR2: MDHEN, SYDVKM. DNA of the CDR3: TGTGCCAGCAGTTCGACAGTCAATGAGCAGTTCTTC. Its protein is CASSSTVNEQFF.